This TCR beta chain was captured by sequencing in a study of control samples from healthy donors and cancer patients. Clones were read by immunoSEQ multiplex PCR, and TCRdb kept only the in-frame ones, dropping some. The sample holds some 96,000 clones, more than 85% seen once. Trimming took 3 bases from V and 8 from J, leaving 17 bases between them. From germline, CDR1 is KGHSH and CDR2 LQKENI. This CDR3 region has 15 residues. This clonotype was sampled from a woman aged 50 to 60 in good health. The chain has TRBV18 and TRBJ2-1; D is ambiguous. The sequenced sample consisted of blood. The CDR3 coding sequence is TGTGCCAGCTCACCCGGCGGATCGTACAATGATGAGCAGTTCTTC. Amino acid sequence: CASSPGGSYNDEQFF.